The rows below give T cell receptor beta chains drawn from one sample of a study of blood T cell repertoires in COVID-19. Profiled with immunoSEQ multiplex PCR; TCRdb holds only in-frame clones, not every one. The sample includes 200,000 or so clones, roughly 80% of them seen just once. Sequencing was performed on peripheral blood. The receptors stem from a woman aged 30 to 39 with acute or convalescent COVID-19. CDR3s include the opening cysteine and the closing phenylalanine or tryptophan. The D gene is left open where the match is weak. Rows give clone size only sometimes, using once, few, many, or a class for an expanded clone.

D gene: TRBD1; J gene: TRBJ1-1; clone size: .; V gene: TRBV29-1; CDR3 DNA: TGCAGCGTTCAAGGACAGGGGGCTTCCACTGAAGCTTTCTTT; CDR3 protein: CSVQGQGASTEAFF
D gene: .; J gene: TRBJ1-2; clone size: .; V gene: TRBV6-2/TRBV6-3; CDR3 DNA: TGTGCCAGCAGTTACTCGACAGTCTATGGCTACACCTTC; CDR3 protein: CASSYSTVYGYTF
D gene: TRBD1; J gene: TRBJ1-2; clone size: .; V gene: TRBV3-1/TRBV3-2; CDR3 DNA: TGTGCCAGCAGCCAAGAAATGTTTAAGGGGGGACAGGGGGTCTATGGCTACACCTTC; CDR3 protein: CASSQEMFKGGQGVYGYTF
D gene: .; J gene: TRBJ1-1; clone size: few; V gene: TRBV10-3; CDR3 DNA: TGTGCCATCAGTGAGAGGGGCACCGTGAACACTGAAGCTTTCTTT; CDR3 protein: CAISERGTVNTEAFF
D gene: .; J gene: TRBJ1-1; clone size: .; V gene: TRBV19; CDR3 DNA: TGTGCCAGTAGACGTGGTCACCGGGGGGGCACTGAAGCTTTCTTT; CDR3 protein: CASRRGHRGGTEAFF
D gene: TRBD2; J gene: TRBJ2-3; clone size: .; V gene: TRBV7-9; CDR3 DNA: TGTGCCAGCAGCTTAAAGGTTCTTCGCGGGGCGGGAGTTACAGATACGCAGTATTTT; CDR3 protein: CASSLKVLRGAGVTDTQYF
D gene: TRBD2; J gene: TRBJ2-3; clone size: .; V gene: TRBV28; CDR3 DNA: TGTGCCAGCAGTTTTCTTGGACTAGGGGCAGATACGCAGTATTTT; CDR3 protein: CASSFLGLGADTQYF
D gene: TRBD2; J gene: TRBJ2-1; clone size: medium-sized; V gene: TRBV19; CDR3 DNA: TGTGCCAGTAGTATAGGACTAGCGGGTTGGGATGAGCAGTTCTTC; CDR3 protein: CASSIGLAGWDEQFF
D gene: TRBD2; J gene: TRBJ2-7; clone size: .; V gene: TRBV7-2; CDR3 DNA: TGTGCCAGCAGCCCCAGGACTAGCGGGGCCTACGAGCAGTACTTC; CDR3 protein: CASSPRTSGAYEQYF
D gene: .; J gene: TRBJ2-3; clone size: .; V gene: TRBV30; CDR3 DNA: TGTGCCTGGCTTGGAGGGACTGCCACGCAGTATTTT; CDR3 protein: CAWLGGTATQYF
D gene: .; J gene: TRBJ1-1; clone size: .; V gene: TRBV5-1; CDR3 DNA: TGCGCCAGCAGCCCAAGGACAGTCAACACTGAAGCTTTCTTT; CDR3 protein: CASSPRTVNTEAFF
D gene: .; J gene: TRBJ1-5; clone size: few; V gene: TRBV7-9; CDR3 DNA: TGTGCCAGCAGCTTAGGTACACAGCCCCAGCATTTT; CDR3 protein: CASSLGTQPQHF
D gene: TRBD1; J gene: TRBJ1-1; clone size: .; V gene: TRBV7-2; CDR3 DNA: TGTGCCAGCAGCCCGATAAGCGACAGGGGCCAAGTGGCTTTCTTT; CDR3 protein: CASSPISDRGQVAFF
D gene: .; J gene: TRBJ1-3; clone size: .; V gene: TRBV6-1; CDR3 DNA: TGTGCCAGCAGTGAAGCCCTGGTAGGCAGGGTCGGTGGAAACACCATATATTTT; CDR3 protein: CASSEALVGRVGGNTIYF
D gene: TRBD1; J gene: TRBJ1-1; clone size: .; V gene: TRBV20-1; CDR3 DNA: TGCAGTGCTAGTGGGACAGGGGGCAGGAACACTGAAGCTTTCTTT; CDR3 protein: CSASGTGGRNTEAFF
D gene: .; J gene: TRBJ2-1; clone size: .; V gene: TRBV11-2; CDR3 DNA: TGTGCCAGCAGCCACATAAGTCAGGGGATTGAGCAGTTCTTC; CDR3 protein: CASSHISQGIEQFF
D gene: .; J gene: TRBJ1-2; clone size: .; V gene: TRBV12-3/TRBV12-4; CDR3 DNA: TGTGCCAGCAGTTTAGTGACAGAAGGGGGCTACACCTTC; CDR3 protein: CASSLVTEGGYTF
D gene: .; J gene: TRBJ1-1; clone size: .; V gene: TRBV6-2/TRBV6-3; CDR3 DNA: TGTGCCAGCAGTTTAGCGGGCACACGGGCTGAAGCTTTCTTT; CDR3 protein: CASSLAGTRAEAFF
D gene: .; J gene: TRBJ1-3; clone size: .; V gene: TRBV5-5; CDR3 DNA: TGTGCCAGCCAGAGGTCCGGTGGAAACACCATATATTTT; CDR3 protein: CASQRSGGNTIYF
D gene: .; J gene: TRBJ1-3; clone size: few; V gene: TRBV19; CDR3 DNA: TGTGCCAGTAGTATAGATCTAACAGGAGTAAACTCTGGAAACACCATATATTTT; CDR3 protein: CASSIDLTGVNSGNTIYF
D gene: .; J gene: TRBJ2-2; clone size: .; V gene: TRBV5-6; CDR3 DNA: TGTGCCAGCAGCTTGAGGCGTAGCTGGGCGAACACCGGGGAGCTGTTTTTT; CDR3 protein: CASSLRRSWANTGELFF
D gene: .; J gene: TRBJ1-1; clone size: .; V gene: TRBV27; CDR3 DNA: TGTGCCAGCAGTTCGCGGGGGCCCACTGAAGCTTTCTTT; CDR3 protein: CASSSRGPTEAFF
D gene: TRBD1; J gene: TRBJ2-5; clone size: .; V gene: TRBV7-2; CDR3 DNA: TGTGCCAGCAGCTCGACAGGGGGCAAAGAGACCCAGTACTTC; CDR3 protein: CASSSTGGKETQYF
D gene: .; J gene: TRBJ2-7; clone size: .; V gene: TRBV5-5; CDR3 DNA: TGTGCCAGCAGCCTCGCTGCGGGCCGTTCCTACGAGCAGTACTTC; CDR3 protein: CASSLAAGRSYEQYF
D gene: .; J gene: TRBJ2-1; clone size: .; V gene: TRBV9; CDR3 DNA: TGTGCCAGCAGCGTACCGGGGAATGAGCAGTTCTTC; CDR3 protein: CASSVPGNEQFF
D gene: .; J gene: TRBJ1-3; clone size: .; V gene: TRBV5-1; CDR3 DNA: TGCGCCAGCAGCTTGCAATCCCCAGGAACTGGAAACACCATATATTTT; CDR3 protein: CASSLQSPGTGNTIYF
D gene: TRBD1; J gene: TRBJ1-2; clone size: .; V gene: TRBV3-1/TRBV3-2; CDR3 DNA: TGTGCCAGCAGAGCCGGGACAGGGGGCCGTGGCTACACCTTC; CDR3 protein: CASRAGTGGRGYTF
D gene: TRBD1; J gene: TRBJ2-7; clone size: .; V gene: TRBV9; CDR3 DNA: TGTGCCAGCAGCGTAGGACAGGGCACCGGGTACGAGCAGTACTTC; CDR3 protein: CASSVGQGTGYEQYF
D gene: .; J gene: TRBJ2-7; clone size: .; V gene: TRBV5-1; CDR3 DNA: TGCGCCAGCAGCTTTAGTACGATTACCTACGAGCAGTACTTC; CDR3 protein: CASSFSTITYEQYF
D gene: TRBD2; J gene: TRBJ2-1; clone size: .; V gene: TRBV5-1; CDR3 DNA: TGCGCCAGCAGCTTGCAAGCGGGGGGGATCTCCTCCTACAATGAGCAGTTCTTC; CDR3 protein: CASSLQAGGISSYNEQFF
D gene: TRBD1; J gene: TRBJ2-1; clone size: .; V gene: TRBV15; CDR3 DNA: TGTGCCACCAGCAGACCCACACAGGGGTCCTACAATGAGCAGTTCTTC; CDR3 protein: CATSRPTQGSYNEQFF
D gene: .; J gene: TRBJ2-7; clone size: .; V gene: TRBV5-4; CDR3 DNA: TGTGCCAGCAGCTTGCCGTCCTGGGGGAGGGGGTCCTACGAGCAGTACTTC; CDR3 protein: CASSLPSWGRGSYEQYF
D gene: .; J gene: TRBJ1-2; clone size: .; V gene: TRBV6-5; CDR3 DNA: TGTGCCAGCAGCCGAGGGTACTATGGCTACACCTTC; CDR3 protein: CASSRGYYGYTF
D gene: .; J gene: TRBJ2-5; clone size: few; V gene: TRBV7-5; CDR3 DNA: TGTGCCAGAAGCTTAGTTTCGGAGAGGGTCGGGACCCAGTACTTC; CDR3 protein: CARSLVSERVGTQYF
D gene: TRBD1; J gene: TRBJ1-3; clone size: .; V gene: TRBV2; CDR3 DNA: TGTGCCAGCAGTCGGGACAGCCGAAACACCATATATTTT; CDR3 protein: CASSRDSRNTIYF
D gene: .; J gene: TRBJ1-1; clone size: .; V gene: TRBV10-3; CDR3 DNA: TGTGCCATCAGTGAAACCAGGGCAGCGAACACTGAAGCTTTCTTT; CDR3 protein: CAISETRAANTEAFF
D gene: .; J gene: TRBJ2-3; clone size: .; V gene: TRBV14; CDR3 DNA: TGTGCCAGCAGCCAAGATCCAAGCGATACGCAGTATTTT; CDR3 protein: CASSQDPSDTQYF
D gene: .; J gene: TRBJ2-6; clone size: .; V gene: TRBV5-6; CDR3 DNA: TGTGCCAGCAGGTGGGGAGGATATGTAGGGGCCAACGTCCTGACTTTC; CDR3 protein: CASRWGGYVGANVLTF
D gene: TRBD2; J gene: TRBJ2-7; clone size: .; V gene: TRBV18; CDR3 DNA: TGTGCCAGCTCACCACCGGGCCGGGGGGGCTCCTACGAGCAGTACTTC; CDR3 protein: CASSPPGRGGSYEQYF
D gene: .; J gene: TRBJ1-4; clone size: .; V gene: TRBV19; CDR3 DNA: TGTGCCAGTAGTCCTTCCTGGAGGAAACTGTTTTTT; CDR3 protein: CASSPSWRKLFF
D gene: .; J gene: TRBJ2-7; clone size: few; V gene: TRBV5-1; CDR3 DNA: TGCGCCAGCAGCTTGGACAGGTACGAGCAGTACTTC; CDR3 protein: CASSLDRYEQYF
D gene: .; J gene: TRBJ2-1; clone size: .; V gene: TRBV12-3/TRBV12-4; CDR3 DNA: TGTGCCAGCAGTTGGGGGCGGGCTGAGCAGTTCTTC; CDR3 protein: CASSWGRAEQFF
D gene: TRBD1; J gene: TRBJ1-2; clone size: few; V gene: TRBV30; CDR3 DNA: TGTGCCTGGAGTCATCTTAATCCGGGACAGTTCTATGGCTACACCTTC; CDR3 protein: CAWSHLNPGQFYGYTF
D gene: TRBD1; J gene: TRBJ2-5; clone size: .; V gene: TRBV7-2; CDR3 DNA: TGTGCCAGCAGTCGTAATCCGGGACAGGGTTCCCAAGAGACCCAGTACTTC; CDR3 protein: CASSRNPGQGSQETQYF
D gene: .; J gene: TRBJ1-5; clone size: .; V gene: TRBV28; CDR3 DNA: TGTGCCAGCAGTTTATTAAGCAATCAGCCCCAGCATTTT; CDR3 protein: CASSLLSNQPQHF
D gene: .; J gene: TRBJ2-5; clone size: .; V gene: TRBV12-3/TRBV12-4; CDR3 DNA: TGTGCCAGCAGTTCCAACCAAGAGACCCAGTACTTC; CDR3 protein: CASSSNQETQYF
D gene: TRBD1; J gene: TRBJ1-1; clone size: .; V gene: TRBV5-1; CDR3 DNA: TGCGCCAGCAGCATGACAGGGTCCCCTGAAGCTTTCTTT; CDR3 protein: CASSMTGSPEAFF
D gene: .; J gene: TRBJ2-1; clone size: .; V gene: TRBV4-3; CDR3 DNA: TGCGCCAGCAGCCTGAGATTATCGGGCAATGAGCAGTTCTTC; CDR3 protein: CASSLRLSGNEQFF
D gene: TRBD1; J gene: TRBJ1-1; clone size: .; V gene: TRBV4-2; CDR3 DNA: TGTGCCAGCAGCGTGTTGACAGGGGCGGACACTGAAGCTTTCTTT; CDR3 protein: CASSVLTGADTEAFF
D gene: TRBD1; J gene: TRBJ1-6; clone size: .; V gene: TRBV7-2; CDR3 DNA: TGTGCCAGCAGCTTAGGGGACAGTAATTCACCCCTCCACTTT; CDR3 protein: CASSLGDSNSPLHF
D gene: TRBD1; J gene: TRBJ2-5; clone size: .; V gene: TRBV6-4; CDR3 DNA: TGTGCCAGCAGTGACTCGCGGACAGGGTGGCAAGAGACCCAGTACTTC; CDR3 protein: CASSDSRTGWQETQYF
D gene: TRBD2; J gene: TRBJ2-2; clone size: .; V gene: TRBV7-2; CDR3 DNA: TGTGCCAGCGGGAGGGACGCCGGGGAGCTGTTTTTT; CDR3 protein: CASGRDAGELFF
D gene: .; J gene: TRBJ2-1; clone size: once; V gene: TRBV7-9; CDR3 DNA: TGTGCCAGCAGCTTTTCTAGAGGGGGAGTTCCCCATGAGCAGTTCTTC; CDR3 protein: CASSFSRGGVPHEQFF
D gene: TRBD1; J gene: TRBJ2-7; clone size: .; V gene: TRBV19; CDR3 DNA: TGTGCCACCCGACAGGGCTACGAGCAGTACTTC; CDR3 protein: CATRQGYEQYF
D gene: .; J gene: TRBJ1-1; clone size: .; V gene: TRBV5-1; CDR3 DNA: TGCGCCAGCAGCCCGGTTCGGAGGAACACTGAAGCTTTCTTT; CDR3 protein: CASSPVRRNTEAFF
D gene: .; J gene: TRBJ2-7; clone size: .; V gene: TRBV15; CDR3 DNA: TGTGCCACCGACATAAAACAGGGTGGCTACGAGCAGTACTTC; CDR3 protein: CATDIKQGGYEQYF
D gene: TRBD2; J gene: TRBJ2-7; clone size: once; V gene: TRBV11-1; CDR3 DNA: TGTGCCAGCAGCTCGAGGGAGGGTTCCTACGAGCAGTACTTC; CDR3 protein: CASSSREGSYEQYF